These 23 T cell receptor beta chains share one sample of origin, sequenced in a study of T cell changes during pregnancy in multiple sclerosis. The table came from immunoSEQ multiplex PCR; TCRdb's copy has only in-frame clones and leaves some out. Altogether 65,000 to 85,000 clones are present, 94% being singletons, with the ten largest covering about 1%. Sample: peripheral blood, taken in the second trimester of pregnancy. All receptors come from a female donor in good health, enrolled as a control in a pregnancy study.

The CDR3 here is CASTLGTGSSGANVLTF. In DNA form, the CDR3 reads TGTGCCAGCACCCTCGGTACAGGGAGTTCCGGGGCCAACGTCCTGACTTTC. This rearrangement joins TRBV28 to TRBJ2-6; maybe TRBD1 (6 bases). Germline V gene data show CDR1 as MDHEN and CDR2 as SYDVKM. The V end lost 7 bases, the J end lost 4 bases, and 20 bases lay between the germline ends. This CDR3 comprises 17 residues.

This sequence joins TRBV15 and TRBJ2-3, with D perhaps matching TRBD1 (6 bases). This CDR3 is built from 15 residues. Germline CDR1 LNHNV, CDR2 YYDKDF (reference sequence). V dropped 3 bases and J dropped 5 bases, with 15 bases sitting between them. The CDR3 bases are TGTGCCACCAGCAGGACACAGGGATTGAAAGATACGCAGTATTTT. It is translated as CATSRTQGLKDTQYF.

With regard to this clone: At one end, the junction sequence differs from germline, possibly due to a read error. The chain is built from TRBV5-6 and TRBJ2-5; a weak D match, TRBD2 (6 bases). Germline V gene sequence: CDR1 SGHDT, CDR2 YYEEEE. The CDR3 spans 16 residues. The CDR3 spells CASSQGLTRGSEAQYF. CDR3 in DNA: TGTGCCAGCAGCCAAGGTTTGACTAGAGGCTCAGAGGCCCAGTACTTC.

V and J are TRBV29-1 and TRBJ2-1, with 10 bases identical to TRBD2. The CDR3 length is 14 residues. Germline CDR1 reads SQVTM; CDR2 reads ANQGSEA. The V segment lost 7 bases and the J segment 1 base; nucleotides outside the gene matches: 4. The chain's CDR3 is CSASGRASYNEQFF. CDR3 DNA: TGCAGCGCAAGCGGGAGGGCTTCCTACAATGAGCAGTTCTTC.

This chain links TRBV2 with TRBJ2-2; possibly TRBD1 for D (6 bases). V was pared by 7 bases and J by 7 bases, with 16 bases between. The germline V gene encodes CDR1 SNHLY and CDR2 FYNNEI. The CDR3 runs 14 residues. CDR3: CASTFTGLDGELFF. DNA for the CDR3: TGTGCCAGCACGTTTACAGGGTTGGACGGGGAGCTGTTTTTT.

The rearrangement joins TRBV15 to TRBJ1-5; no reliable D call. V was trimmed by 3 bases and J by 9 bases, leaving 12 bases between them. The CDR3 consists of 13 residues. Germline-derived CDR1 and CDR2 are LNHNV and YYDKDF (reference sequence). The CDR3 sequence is CATSSEGEGPQHF. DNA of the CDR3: TGTGCCACCAGCAGTGAGGGAGAAGGGCCCCAGCATTTT.

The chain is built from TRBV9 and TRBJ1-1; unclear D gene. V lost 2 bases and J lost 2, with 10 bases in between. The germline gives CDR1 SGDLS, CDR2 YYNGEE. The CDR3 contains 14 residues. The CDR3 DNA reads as TGTGCCAGCAGCGTGGCATCAGTTAACACTGAAGCTTTCTTT. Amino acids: CASSVASVNTEAFF.

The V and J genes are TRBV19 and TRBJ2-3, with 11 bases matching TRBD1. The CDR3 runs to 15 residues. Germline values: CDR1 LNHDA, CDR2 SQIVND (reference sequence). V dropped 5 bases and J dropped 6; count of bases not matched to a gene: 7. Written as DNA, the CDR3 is TGTGCCAGTAGTGCTTGGGACAGGGGGTACGATACGCAGTATTTT. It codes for CASSAWDRGYDTQYF.

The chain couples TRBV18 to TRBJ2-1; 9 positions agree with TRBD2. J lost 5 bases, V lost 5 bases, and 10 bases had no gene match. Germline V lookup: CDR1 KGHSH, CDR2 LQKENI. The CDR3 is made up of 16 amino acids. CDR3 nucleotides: TGTGCCAGCTCATCCCGGGGGACTAGCCAAGACAATGAGCAGTTCTTC. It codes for CASSSRGTSQDNEQFF.

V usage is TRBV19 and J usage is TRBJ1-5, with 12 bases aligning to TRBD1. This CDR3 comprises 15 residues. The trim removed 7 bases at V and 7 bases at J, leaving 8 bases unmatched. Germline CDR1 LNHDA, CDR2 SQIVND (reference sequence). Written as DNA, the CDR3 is TGTGCCAGTACCTCGGGACAGGGGGCAAGGCAGCCCCAGCATTTT. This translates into CASTSGQGARQPQHF.

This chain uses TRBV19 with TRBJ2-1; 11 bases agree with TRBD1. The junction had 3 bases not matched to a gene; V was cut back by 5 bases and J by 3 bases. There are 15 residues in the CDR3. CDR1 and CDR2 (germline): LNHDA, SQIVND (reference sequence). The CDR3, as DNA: TGTGCCAGTAGTTCCGGGACAGGGGGCTACAATGAGCAGTTCTTC. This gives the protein CASSSGTGGYNEQFF.

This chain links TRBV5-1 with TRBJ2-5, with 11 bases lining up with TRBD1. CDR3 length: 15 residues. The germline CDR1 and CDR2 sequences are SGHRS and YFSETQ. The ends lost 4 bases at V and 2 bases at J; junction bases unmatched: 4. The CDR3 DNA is TGCGCCAGCAGCGGCCGGGACAGGGGGCAAGAGACCCAGTACTTC. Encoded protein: CASSGRDRGQETQYF. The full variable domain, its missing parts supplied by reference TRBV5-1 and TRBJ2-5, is KAGVTQTPRYLIKTRGQQVTLSCSPISGHRSVSWYQQTPGQGLQFLFEYFSETQRNKGNFPGRFSGRQFSNSRSEMNVSTLELGDSALYLCASSGRDRGQETQYFGPGTRLLVL.

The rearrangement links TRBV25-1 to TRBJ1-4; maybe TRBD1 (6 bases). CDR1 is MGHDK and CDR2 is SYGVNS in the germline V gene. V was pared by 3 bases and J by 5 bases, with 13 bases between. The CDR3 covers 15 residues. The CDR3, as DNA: TGTGCCAGCAGTGATAGGGGACACCCAAATGAAAAACTGTTTTTT. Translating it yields CASSDRGHPNEKLFF.

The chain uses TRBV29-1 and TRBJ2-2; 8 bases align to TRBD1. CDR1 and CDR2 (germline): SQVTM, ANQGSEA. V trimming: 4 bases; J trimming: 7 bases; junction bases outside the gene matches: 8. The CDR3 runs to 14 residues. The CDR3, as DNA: TGCAGCGTTGCCAGGACAGGGTTGGTCGGGGAGCTGTTTTTT. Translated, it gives CSVARTGLVGELFF.

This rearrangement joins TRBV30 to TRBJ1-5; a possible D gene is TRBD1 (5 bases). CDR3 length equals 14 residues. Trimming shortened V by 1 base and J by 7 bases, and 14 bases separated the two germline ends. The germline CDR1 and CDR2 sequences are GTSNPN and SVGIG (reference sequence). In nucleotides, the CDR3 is TGTGCCTGGAGTGAGGGGCAGGGTGGCCAGCCCCAGCATTTT. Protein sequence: CAWSEGQGGQPQHF.

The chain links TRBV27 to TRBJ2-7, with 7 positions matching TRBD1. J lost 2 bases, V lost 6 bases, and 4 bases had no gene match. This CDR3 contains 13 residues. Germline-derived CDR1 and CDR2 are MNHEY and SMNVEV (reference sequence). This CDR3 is CASRRQGTYEQYF. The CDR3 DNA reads TGTGCCAGCAGGAGACAGGGAACCTACGAGCAGTACTTC.

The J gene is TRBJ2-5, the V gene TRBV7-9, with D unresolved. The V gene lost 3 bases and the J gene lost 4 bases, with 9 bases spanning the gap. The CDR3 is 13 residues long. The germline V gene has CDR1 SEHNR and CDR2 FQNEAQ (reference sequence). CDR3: CASSLRASETQYF. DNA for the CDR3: TGTGCCAGCAGCTTGCGCGCCTCAGAGACCCAGTACTTC. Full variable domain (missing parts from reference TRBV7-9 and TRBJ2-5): DTGVSQNPRHKITKRGQNVTFRCDPISEHNRLYWYRQTLGQGPEFLTYFQNEAQLEKSRLLSDRFSAERPKGSFSTLEIQRTEQGDSAMYLCASSLRASETQYFGPGTRLLVL.

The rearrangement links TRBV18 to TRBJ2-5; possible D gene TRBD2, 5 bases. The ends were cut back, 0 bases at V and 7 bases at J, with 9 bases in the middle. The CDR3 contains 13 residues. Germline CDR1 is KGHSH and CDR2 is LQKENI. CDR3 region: CASSPPSDGTQYF. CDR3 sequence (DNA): TGTGCCAGCTCACCACCTAGCGATGGGACCCAGTACTTC.

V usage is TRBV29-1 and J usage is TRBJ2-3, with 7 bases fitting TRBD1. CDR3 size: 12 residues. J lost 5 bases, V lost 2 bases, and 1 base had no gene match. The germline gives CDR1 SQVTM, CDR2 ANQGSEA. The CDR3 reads CSVERGQDTQYF. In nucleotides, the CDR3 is TGCAGCGTTGAAAGGGGGCAAGATACGCAGTATTTT.

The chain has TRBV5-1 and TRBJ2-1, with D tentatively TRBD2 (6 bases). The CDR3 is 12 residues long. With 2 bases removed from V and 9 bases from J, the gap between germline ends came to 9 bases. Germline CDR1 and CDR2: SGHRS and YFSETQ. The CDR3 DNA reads TGCGCCAGCAGCTTATTAGCGGCTGAGCAGTTCTTC. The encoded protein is CASSLLAAEQFF. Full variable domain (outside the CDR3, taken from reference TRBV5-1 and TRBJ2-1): KAGVTQTPRYLIKTRGQQVTLSCSPISGHRSVSWYQQTPGQGLQFLFEYFSETQRNKGNFPGRFSGRQFSNSRSEMNVSTLELGDSALYLCASSLLAAEQFFGPGTRLTVL.

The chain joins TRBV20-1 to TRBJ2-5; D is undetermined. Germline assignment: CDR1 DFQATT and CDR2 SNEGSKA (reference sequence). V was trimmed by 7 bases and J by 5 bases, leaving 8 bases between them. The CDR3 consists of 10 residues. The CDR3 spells CSEARETQYF. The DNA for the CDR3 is TGCAGTGAGGCCAGGGAGACCCAGTACTTC.

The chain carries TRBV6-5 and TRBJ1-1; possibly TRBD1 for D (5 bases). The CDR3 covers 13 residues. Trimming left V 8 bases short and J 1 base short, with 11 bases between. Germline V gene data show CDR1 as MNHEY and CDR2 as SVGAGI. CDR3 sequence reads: CASRGGANTEAFF. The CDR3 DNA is TGTGCCAGCCGGGGGGGTGCGAACACTGAAGCTTTCTTT.

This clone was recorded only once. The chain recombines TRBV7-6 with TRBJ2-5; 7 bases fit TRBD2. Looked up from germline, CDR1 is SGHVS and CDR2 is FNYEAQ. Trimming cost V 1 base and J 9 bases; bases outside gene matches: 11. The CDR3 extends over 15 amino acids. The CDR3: CASSLEAGRNGPQYF. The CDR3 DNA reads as TGTGCCAGCAGCTTAGAAGCGGGACGGAACGGGCCCCAGTACTTC.